The clone carrying this T cell receptor (beta chain) was observed a single time. The antigen remains undetermined. These data come from a study of shared clonotypes between healthy human individuals. About the study: For every donor, three CD4 naive, three CD4 memory, two CD8 naive and one CD8 memory plates were used. Study-wide findings and caveats: Blood was the sole source, and tissue repertoires probably differ.

The CDR3 has 14 amino acids. V was trimmed by 5 bases and J by 0 bases, leaving 8 bases between them. CDR1 is MDHEN, CDR2 SYDVKM, per germline. TCRdb's table, derived via immunoSEQ multiplex PCR, lists solely in-frame clones and lacks some. The sample contains about 2.4 million clones, 85% to 95% of which appear only once. The investigators split CD4+ cells into a CD45RA+ naive subset and a CD45RA-negative memory subset. The chain carries TRBV28 and TRBJ1-3; D perhaps matches TRBD1 (6 bases). The sequenced sample was naive CD4+ T cells sorted from blood. The subset was: CD45RA+ positively selected. This receptor was identified in a man in his late teens or twenties in good health. CDR3 in amino acids: CASSGTISGNTIYF. CDR3 nucleotide sequence: TGTGCCAGCAGTGGGACAATCTCTGGAAACACCATATATTTT.